This TCR beta chain was recovered during a study of CD8 T cells in ankylosing spondylitis. Making the TCR beta libraries involved quantitative 5'-RACE with molecular barcodes. Each CDR3 protein gets one entry after TCRdb re-called the 5' RACE reads with MiXCR. The sample has 250,000 or so distinct CDR3 sequences, about 10% seen once; the top ten hold roughly 6.8%. The CDR3 covers 14 residues. V was clipped by 5 bases and J by 4 bases; unmatched bases: 5. The germline V gene encodes CDR1 SGHVS and CDR2 FNYEAQ. The chain has TRBV7-6 and TRBJ2-1; TRBD2 matches at 7 bases. This sequence was found in a male donor with ankylosing spondylitis or in good health (not recorded which). The sample taken for sequencing was blood, either unsorted or a sorted T cell fraction (not recorded which). In nucleotides, the CDR3 is TGTGCCAGCAGCGCCTCGGGGGGATACAATGAGCAGTTCTTC. Translated: CASSASGGYNEQFF.